The 22 T cell receptor beta chains presented below share a single source sample, sequenced in a study of cytomegalovirus exposure and HLA in healthy donors. Amplification used 60 Vbeta primers and 13 Jbeta primers. Measured with immunoSEQ multiplex PCR; TCRdb has only the in-frame clones, and not every one. The profile shows 170,000 or so clones, roughly 75% of them singletons. The sequenced sample was PBMCs. These receptors all come from a man aged 40-49 years in good health and CMV-seronegative.

The J gene is TRBJ2-7, the V gene TRBV5-1, with 8 bases fitting TRBD1. With 0 bases clipped from V and 1 base from J, the junction kept 3 bases outside the gene matches. Germline V gene sequence: CDR1 SGHRS, CDR2 YFSETQ. CDR3 length equals 15 residues. CDR3 sequence: CASSLGQGISYEQYF. CDR3 nucleotides: TGCGCCAGCAGCTTGGGACAGGGGATTTCCTACGAGCAGTACTTC.

This clone was counted a single time. The rearrangement links TRBV30 to TRBJ1-6; D is uncertain. Deletions cut 1 base from V and 9 bases from J, with 10 bases between. Germline V lookup: CDR1 GTSNPN, CDR2 SVGIG (reference sequence). CDR3 size: 13 residues. CDR3 sequence: CAWSAFSGSPLHF. For the CDR3, the DNA is TGTGCCTGGAGTGCGTTCAGTGGTTCACCCCTCCACTTT.

This clone was seen only once. The chain joins TRBV7-2 to TRBJ1-1; 8 nucleotides align to TRBD1. V lost 3 bases and J lost 4; bases outside the gene matches: 4. This CDR3 comprises 14 residues. CDR1 is SGHTA and CDR2 is FQGNSA in the germline V gene. CDR3 sequence reads: CASSFSGGGTEAFF. CDR3 nucleotide sequence: TGTGCCAGCAGCTTCTCAGGGGGCGGCACTGAAGCTTTCTTT.

The rearrangement links TRBV6-5 to TRBJ2-7, with TRBD2 as a possible D gene (5 bases). Germline V gives CDR1 MNHEY, CDR2 SVGAGI. The V end was cut by 2 bases, the J end by 4 bases, with 15 bases between. CDR3 size: 15 residues. CDR3 amino acids: CASSYTPPGVYEQYF. Written as DNA, the CDR3 is TGTGCCAGCAGTTACACCCCCCCCGGGGTATACGAGCAGTACTTC.

This rearrangement joins TRBV6-1 to TRBJ2-7; 10 positions match TRBD1. This CDR3 region has 15 residues. Germline values: CDR1 MNHNS, CDR2 SASEGT. Trimming at V came to 6 bases and at J to 1 base, leaving 6 bases not matched to a gene. The CDR3 coding sequence is TGTGCCAGCAGCACGTCGGACAGGGGGTCCTACGAGCAGTACTTC. Translating gives CASSTSDRGSYEQYF.

The V and J genes are TRBV12-5 and TRBJ1-2; tentative D call: TRBD1 (5 bases). V gave up 0 bases and J gave up 7 bases, with 18 bases separating them. CDR3 size: 16 residues. Per germline, CDR1 LGHNT and CDR2 FRNRAP. The DNA of the CDR3 is TGTGCTAGTGGTTTGGTATCCACCACCAGGGCTCCTGGCTACACCTTC. Protein product: CASGLVSTTRAPGYTF.

This rearrangement joins TRBV9 to TRBJ1-3, with 11 bases aligning to TRBD1. V dropped 3 bases and J dropped 4; count of bases not matched to a gene: 3. The CDR3 has 15 residues. CDR1 and CDR2 from the germline V gene are SGDLS and YYNGEE. As DNA, the CDR3 is TGTGCCAGCAGCGGGACAGGGGGCGCCGGAAACACCATATATTTT. Amino acids: CASSGTGGAGNTIYF.

This chain connects TRBV6-5 to TRBJ2-6; 7 positions agree with TRBD2. CDR1 and CDR2 from the germline V gene are MNHEY and SVGAGI. V gave up 1 base and J gave up 2 bases; unmatched junction bases: 2. The CDR3 consists of 16 residues. CDR3 residues: CASSYFGGTGANVLTF. The CDR3 region has the DNA TGTGCCAGCAGTTACTTCGGGGGGACTGGGGCCAACGTCCTGACTTTC.

The chain carries TRBV30 and TRBJ2-7, with D possibly being TRBD2 (5 bases). This CDR3 is 14 amino acids long. Germline lookup yields CDR1 GTSNPN and CDR2 SVGIG (reference sequence). V lost 2 bases to trimming and J lost 0 bases, with 11 bases between them. The DNA of the CDR3 is TGTGCCTGGAGTACCGGGATCAGCTCCTACGAGCAGTACTTC. This translates into CAWSTGISSYEQYF.

The chain uses TRBV7-9 and TRBJ2-7; the match to TRBD1 covers 9 bases. This CDR3 contains 15 residues. In germline, CDR1 is SEHNR, CDR2 FQNEAQ (reference sequence). J lost 1 base, V lost 5 bases, and 6 bases had no gene match. CDR3: CASSPWTGVSYEQYF. Here the CDR3 DNA reads TGTGCCAGCAGCCCTTGGACAGGGGTTTCCTACGAGCAGTACTTC.

The V and J genes are TRBV19 and TRBJ1-5; 11 bases are a match to TRBD1. The germline V gene encodes CDR1 LNHDA and CDR2 SQIVND (reference sequence). The CDR3 length is 17 residues. V lost 4 bases to trimming and J lost 5 bases; unmatched junction nucleotides: 10. CDR3 sequence (DNA): TGTGCCAGTAGTACCTCCACCGGGACAGGGGGTTATCAGCCCCAGCATTTT. Its protein is CASSTSTGTGGYQPQHF.

The chain's CDR3 is CASSQGAGTSGRGSSYEQYF. In nucleotides, the CDR3 is TGCGCCAGCAGCCAAGGAGCGGGGACTAGCGGGAGGGGGAGCTCCTACGAGCAGTACTTC. V is TRBV4-3 and J is TRBJ2-7, with TRBD2 matching 16 bases. The CDR3 consists of 20 residues. Looked up from germline, CDR1 is LGHNA and CDR2 is YSLEER. V lost 1 base, J lost 0 bases, and 9 bases stayed unmatched.

The V gene is TRBV5-1, the J gene TRBJ2-1; 9 nucleotides agree with TRBD1. There are 15 residues in the CDR3. Germline loops: CDR1 SGHRS, CDR2 YFSETQ. With 0 bases clipped from V and 8 bases from J, the junction kept 6 bases outside the gene matches. The CDR3 here is CASSLEQGAVDEQFF. The CDR3 DNA is TGCGCCAGCAGCTTGGAACAGGGGGCGGTCGATGAGCAGTTCTTC.

The rearrangement joins TRBV4-3 to TRBJ1-2; D remains ambiguous. The CDR3 consists of 17 residues. V lost 0 bases to trimming and J lost 6 bases, with 20 bases between them. Germline V gene lookup returns CDR1 LGHNA and CDR2 YSLEER. The CDR3, as DNA: TGCGCCAGCAGCCAAGATTTGGAGCCAACTTATCGGAATGGCTACACCTTC. Amino acid sequence: CASSQDLEPTYRNGYTF.

The rearrangement joins TRBV6-1 to TRBJ1-3, with D perhaps matching TRBD1 (5 bases). CDR3 length: 17 amino acids. The V end lost 2 bases, the J end lost 3 bases, and 17 bases lay between the germline ends. The V gene's germline CDR1 is MNHNS and CDR2 SASEGT. The CDR3 reads CASSERQLSLIGNTIYF. CDR3 bases: TGTGCCAGCAGTGAAAGACAGTTGAGCTTGATTGGAAACACCATATATTTT.

The chain joins TRBV7-2 to TRBJ1-2, with a weak D call TRBD1 (5 bases). This CDR3 comprises 14 residues. The V gene lost 3 bases and the J gene lost 5 bases, with 13 bases spanning the gap. CDR1 SGHTA and CDR2 FQGNSA come from the germline V gene. As DNA, the CDR3 is TGTGCCAGCAGCTTTGGGGCACTTAGTTATGGCTACACCTTC. Translated, it gives CASSFGALSYGYTF.

This chain joins TRBV13 and TRBJ2-7; no reliable D call. This CDR3 is built from 13 residues. Trimming removed 5 bases at V and 4 bases at J, with 12 bases between. The germline CDR1 and CDR2 sequences are PRHDT and FYEKMQ (reference sequence). The CDR3 DNA reads as TGTGCCAGCAGCACATCACCTAGTTACGAGCAGTACTTC. Amino acids: CASSTSPSYEQYF.

The genes are TRBV19 and TRBJ1-1, with D maybe TRBD1 (5 bases). The CDR3 runs 14 residues. CDR1 LNHDA and CDR2 SQIVND come from the germline V gene (reference sequence). Trimming pared 3 bases from V and 6 bases from J, leaving 14 bases between. CDR3 bases: TGTGCCAGTAGTATGAGACAGCTTGCCCCTGAAGCTTTCTTT. It encodes CASSMRQLAPEAFF.

V usage is TRBV4-1 and J usage is TRBJ2-7, with D perhaps TRBD1 (5 bases). The CDR3 extends over 13 amino acids. Trimming removed 0 bases from V and 7 bases from J, with 10 bases in between. Per germline, CDR1 MGHRA and CDR2 YSYEKL. As DNA, the CDR3 is TGCGCCAGCAGCCAAGATCAGGGTGGAGAGCAGTACTTC. Its protein product is CASSQDQGGEQYF.

The chain couples TRBV30 to TRBJ1-1; perhaps TRBD1 as D (6 bases). CDR3 size: 11 residues. The V gene's germline CDR1 is GTSNPN and CDR2 SVGIG (reference sequence). The V end was cut by 2 bases, the J end by 11 bases, with 12 bases between. The CDR3 DNA reads as TGTGCCTGGAGTCGTGTGGGGGCGGCTTTCTTT. It specifies CAWSRVGAAFF.

This chain connects TRBV7-9 to TRBJ2-3; TRBD2 matches 12 bases. Germline CDR1 reads SEHNR; CDR2 reads FQNEAQ (reference sequence). The CDR3 has 17 residues. J was trimmed by 3 bases and V by 5 bases; bases with no gene match: 9. The CDR3 protein is CASSTRRLAGVTDTQYF. The DNA for the CDR3 is TGTGCCAGCAGCACCCGACGACTAGCGGGAGTGACAGATACGCAGTATTTT. The full variable domain, with the rest looked up from reference TRBV7-9 and TRBJ2-3, is DTGVSQNPRHKITKRGQNVTFRCDPISEHNRLYWYRQTLGQGPEFLTYFQNEAQLEKSRLLSDRFSAERPKGSFSTLEIQRTEQGDSAMYLCASSTRRLAGVTDTQYFGPGTRLTVL.

The rearrangement links TRBV5-6 to TRBJ2-3; 10 nucleotides match TRBD2. Losses at the gene ends were 0 bases for V and 3 bases for J; bases not matched to a gene: 7. Germline CDR1 is SGHDT and CDR2 is YYEEEE. The CDR3 length is 17 residues. CDR3 protein: CASSLEILAGKTDTQYF. The DNA for the CDR3 is TGTGCCAGCAGCTTGGAAATACTAGCGGGAAAGACAGATACGCAGTATTTT.